These 3 T cell receptor beta chains were all obtained from the same sample, sequenced in a study of blood T cells in healthy people across ages. Using a J-beta primer mix together with a sample-barcoded 5' primer, a second PCR was run for roughly 7 to 11 cycles. Each CDR3 protein gets one entry after TCRdb re-called the 5' RACE reads with MiXCR. The data contain hundreds of thousands of distinct CDR3 sequences, 56% of them singletons. The sample taken for sequencing was blood. The receptors were sampled from a man aged 35-49 years in good health.

The V and J genes are TRBV12-3 or TRBV12-4 and TRBJ1-4; D perhaps matches TRBD1 (5 bases). Trimming cost V 5 bases and J 7 bases, with 14 bases left between them. The CDR3 length is 14 residues. CDR3 coding DNA: TGTGCCAGCAGTGCACGACAGCAATTTGAAAAACTGTTTTTT. Amino acid sequence: CASSARQQFEKLFF.

This clonotype turned up a few times. The CDR3 here is CASSLGEGFQETQYF. CDR3 DNA: TGTGCCAGCAGCTTAGGAGAAGGATTCCAAGAGACCCAGTACTTC. The chain is built from TRBV7-2 and TRBJ2-5, with D hard to call. There are 15 residues in the CDR3. Germline V gene lookup returns CDR1 SGHTA and CDR2 FQGNSA. V lost 1 base and J lost 1, with 10 bases in between.

The chain joins TRBV20-1 to TRBJ2-3; D remains unclear. Germline CDR1 is DFQATT and CDR2 is SNEGSKA (reference sequence). The CDR3 covers 15 residues. V was pared by 3 bases and J by 2 bases, with 15 bases between. The DNA for the CDR3 is TGCAGTGCTAGCCACTACCTCCTACCCACAGATACGCAGTATTTT. This encodes CSASHYLLPTDTQYF.